Presented here are 24 T cell receptor beta chains from one specimen sequenced in a study of naive and memory T cell subsets. Findings and limits, study-wide: Naive repertoires, especially CD8, held a few larger clonotypes, possibly memory cells re-expressing CD45RA.

What these receptors recognize is not known. Two oligonucleotides, mixed equimolar, formed the beta constant-region primer covering TRBC1 and TRBC2. Ligated cDNA was amplified by four rounds of PCR with nested alpha and beta constant-region primers and SP2. TCRdb processed the UMI-ligation and nested PCR reads anew with MiXCR; each CDR3 protein has one entry. The table shows 140,000 to 150,000 distinct CDR3 sequences, with approximately 22% occurring only once. Material for sequencing was naive CD4+ T cells from blood. Receptors originate from a human donor in good health.

The chain is built from TRBV29-1 and TRBJ2-1; 13 nucleotides align to TRBD2. Germline CDR1 is SQVTM and CDR2 is ANQGSEA. The ends lost 7 bases at V and 0 bases at J; junction bases unmatched: 9. The CDR3 sequence is 17 residues long. The CDR3 nucleotides read TGCAGCGATCGGACTAGCGGGAGAGGATTCTCCTACAATGAGCAGTTCTTC. Translating it yields CSDRTSGRGFSYNEQFF.

The CDR3 nucleotides read TGCAGTGCTAGATCAAGAGATACGCAGTATTTT. Translated: CSARSRDTQYF. The chain has TRBV20-1 and TRBJ2-3; D gene ambiguous. Trimming pared 2 bases from V and 5 bases from J, leaving 5 bases between. The germline CDR1 and CDR2 sequences are DFQATT and SNEGSKA (reference sequence). The CDR3 totals 11 residues.

J is TRBJ2-1 and V is TRBV9; a possible D gene is TRBD2 (5 bases). Germline V gene lookup returns CDR1 SGDLS and CDR2 YYNGEE. This CDR3 comprises 14 residues. Trimming shortened V by 0 bases and J by 8 bases, and 12 bases separated the two germline ends. Here the CDR3 DNA reads TGTGCCAGCAGCGTAGTCCCTAGCAGCTATGAGCAGTTCTTC. It is translated as CASSVVPSSYEQFF.

CDR3 bases: TGTGCCAGCAGTGCCGGGACAGGCGGGAACGAGCAGTACTTC. Protein sequence: CASSAGTGGNEQYF. The chain carries TRBV6-1 and TRBJ2-7; TRBD1 matches at 8 bases. CDR3 length: 14 residues. Trimming took 4 bases from V and 5 from J; bases not matched to a gene: 7. Per the germline V gene, CDR1 is MNHNS and CDR2 is SASEGT.

This clonotype came up many times. The J gene is TRBJ2-7, the V gene TRBV7-2; D ambiguous. The ends were cut back, 3 bases at V and 1 base at J, with 16 bases in the middle. This CDR3 has 16 residues. CDR1 is SGHTA, CDR2 FQGNSA, per germline. The CDR3 protein is CASSFPTVLGSYEQYF. The CDR3 DNA reads as TGTGCCAGCAGCTTCCCGACTGTCCTGGGGTCCTACGAGCAGTACTTC.

The chain employs TRBV6-5 and TRBJ2-5; D uncertain. Germline values: CDR1 MNHEY, CDR2 SVGAGI. Between the trimmed V and J ends, which lost 4 bases and 1 base, there was a span of 13 bases. This CDR3 comprises 15 residues. DNA of the CDR3: TGTGCCAGCAGTTTGGCAGGTGGTGGCCAAGAGACCCAGTACTTC. This translates into CASSLAGGGQETQYF.

In its sample, this clonotype was seen once. V gene TRBV28 combines with J gene TRBJ2-3, with D perhaps assigned TRBD1 or TRBD2 (6 bases each). Germline values: CDR1 MDHEN, CDR2 SYDVKM. The length of the CDR3 is 14 residues. Trimming pared 3 bases from V and 14 bases from J, leaving 21 bases between. CDR3 bases: TGTGCCAGCAGTTTGTGGAAGGGGGGACTCGAAGGGTATTTT. Its translation: CASSLWKGGLEGYF. Full variable domain (missing parts from reference TRBV28 and TRBJ2-3): DVKVTQSSRYLVKRTGEKVFLECVQDMDHENMFWYRQDPGLGLRLIYFSYDVKMKEKGDIPEGYSVSREKKERFSLILESASTNQTSMYLCASSLWKGGLEGYFGPGTRLTVL.

This chain joins TRBV29-1 and TRBJ1-1; D is unclear. V was trimmed by 7 bases and J by 0 bases, leaving 6 bases between them. The V gene's germline CDR1 is SQVTM and CDR2 ANQGSEA. CDR3 size: 11 residues. The CDR3 sequence: CSAPLNTEAFF. DNA for the CDR3: TGCAGCGCTCCCTTGAACACTGAAGCTTTCTTT.

The V and J genes are TRBV9 and TRBJ2-3, with a tentative D call TRBD1 (5 bases). This CDR3 is built from 15 residues. The germline gives CDR1 SGDLS, CDR2 YYNGEE. V lost 4 bases and J lost 0, with 12 bases in between. CDR3 sequence (DNA): TGTGCCAGCAGCACTTCGACAGCTAGCACAGATACGCAGTATTTT. Translation gives CASSTSTASTDTQYF. Full variable domain (outside the CDR3, taken from reference TRBV9 and TRBJ2-3): DSGVTQTPKHLITATGQRVTLRCSPRSGDLSVYWYQQSLDQGLQFLIQYYNGEERAKGNILERFSAQQFPDLHSELNLSSLELGDSALYFCASSTSTASTDTQYFGPGTRLTVL.

This clonotype was detected ten times or more. CDR3 DNA: TGTGCCAGCAGTTACCTAGCGGGAGGCACAGATACGCAGTATTTT. Its translation is CASSYLAGGTDTQYF. The chain joins TRBV6-5 to TRBJ2-3; 10 bases map to TRBD2. Germline V gives CDR1 MNHEY, CDR2 SVGAGI. Losses at the gene ends were 2 bases for V and 1 base for J; bases not matched to a gene: 0. This CDR3 region has 15 residues.

There are many counts of this clonotype. The chain couples TRBV4-1 to TRBJ1-4, with D uncertain. With 0 bases removed from V and 10 bases from J, the gap between germline ends came to 9 bases. This CDR3 comprises 13 residues. Per germline, CDR1 MGHRA and CDR2 YSYEKL. For the CDR3, the DNA is TGCGCCAGCAGCCAAGATAGAGTTGGAAAACTGTTTTTT. Its translation is CASSQDRVGKLFF.

Notes on this clonotype: One end of the junction does not line up with germline, which may come from a read error. V gene TRBV7-2 combines with J gene TRBJ1-4; D not certain. This CDR3 has 14 amino acids. Germline values: CDR1 SGHTA, CDR2 FQGNSA. In nucleotides, the CDR3 is TGTGCCAGCAGCCCGGGCAGGTTTAATGAAAAACTGTTATTT. It is translated as CASSPGRFNEKLLF. The full variable domain, rest sourced from reference TRBV7-2 and TRBJ1-4, is GAGVSQSPSNKVTEKGKDVELRCDPISGHTALYWYRQSLGQGLEFLIYFQGNSAPDKSGLPSDRFSAERTGGSVSTLTIQRTQQEDSAVYLCASSPGRFNEKLLFGSGTQLSVL.

The chain employs TRBV12-3 or TRBV12-4 and TRBJ1-5; 8 bases are a match to TRBD1. This CDR3 comprises 15 residues. J gave up 3 bases and V 3 bases, and 4 bases lay outside the gene matches. In DNA, the CDR3 is TGTGCCAGCAGTTTCTCACAGGGGGACAATCAGCCCCAGCATTTT. Translating gives CASSFSQGDNQPQHF.

The gene calls are TRBV5-1 and TRBJ2-7; 13 positions match TRBD2. With 1 base clipped from V and 0 bases from J, the junction kept 7 bases outside the gene matches. CDR1 is SGHRS, CDR2 YFSETQ, per germline. This CDR3 contains 18 residues. CDR3 nucleotide sequence: TGCGCCAGCAGCTTGTCGACTAGCGGGAGGACCAGCTCCTACGAGCAGTACTTC. Residues: CASSLSTSGRTSSYEQYF.

The chain joins TRBV18 to TRBJ2-5; D remains ambiguous. Deletions cut 4 bases from V and 2 bases from J, with 8 bases between. Germline CDR1 is KGHSH and CDR2 is LQKENI. This CDR3 has 13 amino acids. The CDR3 coding sequence is TGTGCCAGCTCACAGGGCGTTCAAGAGACCCAGTACTTC. Amino acids: CASSQGVQETQYF.

V gene TRBV19 combines with J gene TRBJ1-5, with no clear D. This CDR3 contains 13 residues. Per germline, CDR1 LNHDA and CDR2 SQIVND (reference sequence). Deletions cut 6 bases from V and 3 bases from J, with 9 bases between. The CDR3 here is CASRDLSNQPQHF. CDR3 nucleotides: TGTGCCAGTAGGGATCTTTCCAATCAGCCCCAGCATTTT.

The V call is TRBV25-1, the J call TRBJ2-6; TRBD2 might be the D (6 bases). The CDR3 totals 17 residues. Germline CDR1 reads MGHDK; CDR2 reads SYGVNS. CDR3 sequence reads: CATAYGGFAPGANVLTF. DNA for the CDR3: TGTGCTACCGCCTATGGGGGGTTTGCACCTGGGGCCAACGTCCTGACTTTC.

The chain recombines TRBV5-1 with TRBJ2-3, with TRBD2 matching over 9 bases. Per the germline V gene, CDR1 is SGHRS and CDR2 is YFSETQ. There are 16 residues in the CDR3. V lost 3 bases, J lost 3 bases, and 8 bases stayed unmatched. The CDR3, as DNA: TGCGCCAGCAGCTGGGGCCTAGCGGGAACGACAGATACGCAGTATTTT. It codes for CASSWGLAGTTDTQYF. The full variable domain, in which reference TRBV5-1 and TRBJ2-3 provide the parts outside the CDR3, is KAGVTQTPRYLIKTRGQQVTLSCSPISGHRSVSWYQQTPGQGLQFLFEYFSETQRNKGNFPGRFSGRQFSNSRSEMNVSTLELGDSALYLCASSWGLAGTTDTQYFGPGTRLTVL.

This rearrangement joins TRBV30 to TRBJ2-1; D possibly uses TRBD1 or TRBD2 (6 bases each). V lost 2 bases to trimming and J lost 0 bases, with 8 bases between them. The CDR3 totals 14 residues. CDR1 and CDR2 (germline): GTSNPN, SVGIG (reference sequence). Written as DNA, the CDR3 is TGTGCCTGGAGTAGGGGGGACTCCTACAATGAGCAGTTCTTC. Amino acids: CAWSRGDSYNEQFF.

The rearrangement links TRBV2 to TRBJ2-6; D is possibly TRBD1 (5 bases). CDR3 length: 17 amino acids. Germline V gene lookup returns CDR1 SNHLY and CDR2 FYNNEI. The V end lost 5 bases, the J end lost 1 base, and 15 bases lay between the germline ends. The CDR3 sequence: CASSRRGSTSGANVLTF. The CDR3 DNA is TGTGCCAGCAGTCGTAGGGGCTCTACTTCTGGGGCCAACGTCCTGACTTTC.

V and J are TRBV4-2 and TRBJ2-7; 10 bases match TRBD1. CDR1 LGHNA and CDR2 YNFKEQ come from the germline V gene. V gave up 7 bases and J gave up 7 bases; unmatched junction bases: 10. The CDR3 spans 14 residues. CDR3 coding DNA: TGTGCCAGCACCCGCGGGACAGGGGTTGGTGAGCAGTACTTC. It translates to CASTRGTGVGEQYF.

The gene calls are TRBV29-1 and TRBJ2-2, with 8 bases lining up with TRBD2. The trim removed 6 bases at V and 2 bases at J, leaving 2 bases unmatched. In germline, CDR1 is SQVTM, CDR2 ANQGSEA. The CDR3 is 13 residues long. The CDR3 bases are TGCAGCGTGGGACTAGGCAACACCGGGGAGCTGTTTTTT. As protein: CSVGLGNTGELFF.

Concerning this clonotype itself: The junction shows a germline mismatch at one end, possibly a read error. V usage is TRBV5-1 and J usage is TRBJ1-5, with D possibly being TRBD1 (6 bases). Germline V gene data show CDR1 as SGHRS and CDR2 as YFSETQ. This CDR3 is built from 14 residues. CDR3 nucleotides: TGCGCCAGCAGCTTGGATGGGGGCAACCAGCCCCAGCATTTT. Protein product: CASSLDGGNQPQHF. The whole variable domain, remainder taken from reference TRBV5-1 and TRBJ1-5, is KAGVTQTPRYLIKTRGQQVTLSCSPISGHRSVSWYQQTPGQGLQFLFEYFSETQRNKGNFPGRFSGRQFSNSRSEMNVSTLELGDSALYLCASSLDGGNQPQHFGDGTRLSIL.

This chain connects TRBV6-6 to TRBJ2-1, with 7 positions matching TRBD2. CDR3 length: 13 amino acids. Trimming took 10 bases from V and 6 from J; bases not matched to a gene: 9. The germline CDR1 and CDR2 sequences are MNHNY and SVGAGI (reference sequence). CDR3 region: CATHGPGGNEQFF. CDR3 bases: TGTGCCACCCATGGTCCGGGGGGCAATGAGCAGTTCTTC.